These T cell receptor beta chains were read from a single sample in a study of control samples from healthy donors and cancer patients. Sequencing was performed with immunoSEQ multiplex PCR; in TCRdb, only in-frame clones are kept and a portion is missing. The sample records 150,000 or so clones, about 93% being singletons. Sequencing was done on a sample of blood. The receptors were gathered from a man aged 45 to 65 in good health. Each CDR3 is given with its conserved first and last residue. D genes are given only for firm matches. For some rows the clone size is stated as once, few or many, or as a class when expanded; others skip it.

V gene	clone size	D gene	J gene	CDR3 protein	CDR3 DNA
TRBV14	.	.	TRBJ2-7	CASSHSQVYEQYF	TGTGCCAGCAGCCATTCACAGGTTTACGAGCAGTACTTC
TRBV7-2	.	.	TRBJ2-1	CASSLELGEQFF	TGTGCCAGCAGCTTAGAGCTGGGTGAGCAGTTCTTC
TRBV19	.	.	TRBJ1-2	CASSYEATYGYTF	TGTGCCAGTAGTTATGAGGCAACCTATGGCTACACCTTC
TRBV19	.	.	TRBJ2-1	CASSLLGNEQFF	TGTGCCAGTAGTCTCCTGGGCAATGAGCAGTTCTTC
TRBV7-6	.	TRBD1	TRBJ1-1	CASSARQGMNTEAFF	TGTGCCAGCAGCGCCCGACAGGGAATGAACACTGAAGCTTTCTTT
TRBV12-3/TRBV12-4	.	TRBD1	TRBJ2-7	CASNRDRAGEQYF	TGTGCCAGCAATAGGGACAGGGCTGGCGAGCAGTACTTC
TRBV27	once	.	TRBJ1-1	CASSTRHRNTEAFF	TGTGCCAGCAGTACCCGACACAGGAACACTGAAGCTTTCTTT
TRBV15	.	TRBD1	TRBJ2-7	CATGQGEGKRSYEQYF	TGTGCCACCGGACAGGGGGAGGGGAAACGGTCCTACGAGCAGTACTTC
TRBV5-1	once	TRBD1	TRBJ1-1	CASSPGQSYTGAFF	TGCGCCAGCAGCCCGGGACAGTCTTACACTGGGGCTTTCTTT
TRBV7-2	.	TRBD1	TRBJ2-7	CASSLRTGSSSEQYF	TGTGCCAGCAGCTTAAGGACAGGGAGTTCCTCCGAGCAGTACTTC
TRBV27	.	.	TRBJ1-5	CASRRTGSYNQPQHF	TGTGCCAGCAGACGAACAGGGTCCTACAATCAGCCCCAGCATTTT
TRBV7-2	.	.	TRBJ1-5	CASSLKHYSNQPQHF	TGTGCCAGCAGCTTAAAGCACTATAGCAATCAGCCCCAGCATTTT
TRBV5-1	.	TRBD2	TRBJ2-3	CASSLGLAGVAVTDTQYF	TGCGCCAGCAGCTTGGGGCTAGCGGGAGTTGCAGTCACAGATACGCAGTATTTT
TRBV25-1	.	TRBD2	TRBJ2-5	CASSAHPGLASEETQYF	TGTGCCAGCAGTGCGCACCCGGGACTAGCGAGCGAAGAGACCCAGTACTTC
TRBV6-5	once	.	TRBJ1-2	CASSLSRRQGGGYTF	TGTGCCAGCAGCCTAAGTCGTCGGCAGGGAGGTGGCTACACCTTC
TRBV5-1	once	.	TRBJ2-7	CASSLDWGRAIDF	TGCGCCAGCAGCTTGGATTGGGGGCGGGCTATCGACTTC
TRBV27	.	.	TRBJ2-3	CASSSLNWDTDTQYF	TGTGCCAGCAGTTCGCTGAATTGGGACACAGATACGCAGTATTTT
TRBV24-1	.	.	TRBJ1-4	CATSDSGGPQYKLFF	TGTGCCACCAGTGATTCCGGGGGTCCACAATACAAACTGTTTTTT
TRBV6-6	.	TRBD1	TRBJ2-7	CASRGTGNYEQYF	TGTGCCAGCAGAGGGACAGGGAACTACGAGCAGTACTTC
TRBV29-1	.	.	TRBJ1-3	CSVATVRNTIYF	TGCAGCGTTGCAACGGTCCGAAACACCATATATTTT
TRBV19	.	.	TRBJ2-7	CASSQAVSSYEQYF	TGTGCCAGTAGTCAGGCGGTAAGCTCCTACGAGCAGTACTTC
TRBV29-1	.	.	TRBJ2-5	CSVRIFGETQYF	TGCAGCGTTCGGATATTTGGGGAGACCCAGTACTTC
TRBV6-5	.	TRBD2	TRBJ2-3	CAYAPLAGSTDTQYF	TGTGCTTACGCCCCACTAGCGGGGAGCACAGATACGCAGTATTTT
TRBV15	.	.	TRBJ2-5	CATSRDSGTSQETQYF	TGTGCCACCAGCAGAGACTCCGGGACGTCGCAAGAGACCCAGTACTTC
TRBV12-3/TRBV12-4	once	.	TRBJ1-1	CASSLMVQTEAFF	TGTGCCAGCAGTTTAATGGTCCAGACTGAAGCTTTCTTT
TRBV11-3	.	TRBD2	TRBJ2-1	CASQRGRASYNEQFF	TGTGCCAGCCAACGGGGGAGGGCCTCCTACAATGAGCAGTTCTTC
TRBV29-1	.	.	TRBJ2-5	CSVGGAGGGQETQYF	TGCAGCGTTGGCGGGGCAGGGGGAGGGCAAGAGACCCAGTACTTC
TRBV5-1	.	.	TRBJ2-4	CASSLTGTVAKNIQYF	TGCGCCAGCAGCTTGACAGGGACCGTAGCCAAAAACATTCAGTACTTC
TRBV12-2	few	.	TRBJ2-4	CASRLEVGRGNIQYF	.
TRBV5-5	.	.	TRBJ2-7	CASSPSSYEQYF	TGTGCCAGCAGCCCCTCGAGTTACGAGCAGTACTTC
TRBV18	.	TRBD2	TRBJ2-7	CASSPPGAGGNEQYF	TGTGCCAGCTCACCACCGGGGGCGGGAGGGAACGAGCAGTACTTC
TRBV9	.	.	TRBJ2-5	CASSIQSGTGTQYF	TGTGCCAGCAGCATCCAGTCTGGTACTGGGACCCAGTACTTC
TRBV7-6	.	.	TRBJ2-2	CASRDRRGPVTGELFF	TGTGCCAGCAGAGACAGAAGGGGACCGGTCACCGGGGAGCTGTTTTTT
TRBV9	.	.	TRBJ2-2	CASSVAPNTGELFF	TGTGCCAGCAGCGTAGCCCCAAACACCGGGGAGCTGTTTTTT
TRBV6-5	.	.	TRBJ2-1	CAGSSYNEQFF	TGTGCCGGGAGCTCCTACAATGAGCAGTTCTTC
TRBV10-1	.	.	TRBJ2-7	CASSDGREREQYF	TGCGCCAGCAGTGACGGACGCGAGCGGGAGCAGTACTTC
TRBV6-5	.	.	TRBJ2-4	CASSPSLLAKNIQYF	TGTGCCAGCAGTCCTAGCCTTTTAGCCAAAAACATTCAGTACTTC
TRBV5-6	.	TRBD2	TRBJ2-5	CASSWGLAGVAGETQYF	TGTGCCAGCAGCTGGGGACTAGCGGGAGTGGCGGGAGAGACCCAGTACTTC
TRBV29-1	once	.	TRBJ1-2	CRVEDRRGGGGYTF	TGCCGCGTTGAAGATCGACGGGGCGGGGGGGGCTACACCTTC
TRBV30	.	.	TRBJ2-5	CAWSRFGLGGRETQYF	TGTGCCTGGAGTAGATTCGGACTAGGGGGACGTGAGACCCAGTACTTC
TRBV19	once	.	TRBJ2-3	CASSIPASGTDTQYF	TGTGCCAGTAGTATCCCCGCTAGCGGCACAGATACGCAGTATTTT
TRBV28	.	TRBD1	TRBJ1-2	CASSSYTGVGYTF	TGTGCCAGCAGTTCCTATACAGGGGTAGGCTACACCTTC
TRBV12-3/TRBV12-4	.	.	TRBJ1-1	CASSFPRTEAFF	TGTGCCAGCAGTTTTCCCCGCACTGAAGCTTTCTTT
TRBV5-6	.	TRBD2	TRBJ2-5	CASSPRLAGKGETQYF	TGTGCCAGCAGCCCTCGACTAGCGGGAAAAGGAGAGACCCAGTACTTC
TRBV28	.	.	TRBJ2-2	CATDWGPENTGELFF	TGTGCTACCGACTGGGGCCCGGAGAACACCGGGGAGCTGTTTTTT
TRBV7-2	once	.	TRBJ1-2	CASSPAGRDGYTF	TGTGCCAGCAGCCCAGCAGGGCGGGATGGCTACACCTTC